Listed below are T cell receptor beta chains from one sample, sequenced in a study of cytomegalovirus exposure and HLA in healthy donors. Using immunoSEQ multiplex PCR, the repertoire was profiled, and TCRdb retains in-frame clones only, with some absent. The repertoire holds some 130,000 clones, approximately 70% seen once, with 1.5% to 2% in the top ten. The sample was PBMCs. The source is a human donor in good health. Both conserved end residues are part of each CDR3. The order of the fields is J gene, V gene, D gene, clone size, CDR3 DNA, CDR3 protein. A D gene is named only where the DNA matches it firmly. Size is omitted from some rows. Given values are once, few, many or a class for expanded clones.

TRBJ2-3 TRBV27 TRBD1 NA TGTGCCAGCAGTTTTGCTGCCGGGACAGGGGTGACAGATACGCAGTATTTT CASSFAAGTGVTDTQYF
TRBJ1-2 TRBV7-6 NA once TGTGCCAGCAGCTCCGACAGCTACTATGGCTACACCTTC CASSSDSYYGYTF
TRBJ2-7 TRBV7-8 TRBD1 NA TGTGCCAGCAGCTCTACCGGGACAGGGGAATACGAGCAGTACTTC CASSSTGTGEYEQYF
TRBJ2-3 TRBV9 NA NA TGTGCCAGCAGCGTAGGAGGTGGGAGCACAGATACGCAGTATTTT CASSVGGGSTDTQYF
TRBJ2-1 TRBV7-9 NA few TGTGCCAGCAGCTCCGGGGTCGATGAGCAGTTCTTC CASSSGVDEQFF
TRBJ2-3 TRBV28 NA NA TGTGCCAGCAGTTTTTTGGCGGCAGATACGCAGTATTTT CASSFLAADTQYF
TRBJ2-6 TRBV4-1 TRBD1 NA TGCGCCAGCAGCCAAGATAAAATGCAGGGACAGGGCGTGAGAGGGGCCAACGTCCTGACTTTC CASSQDKMQGQGVRGANVLTF
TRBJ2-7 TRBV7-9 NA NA TGTGCCAGCAGCATGTACTCCTCCGAGCAGTACTTC CASSMYSSEQYF
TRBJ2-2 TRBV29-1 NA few TGCAGCGTTTCCCCAGGGTTGCGCACCGGGGAGCTGTTTTTT CSVSPGLRTGELFF
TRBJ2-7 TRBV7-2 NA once TGTGCCAGCAGCTTAGCGCTAGCCTACGAGCAGTACTTC CASSLALAYEQYF
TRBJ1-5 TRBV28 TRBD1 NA TGTGCCAGCAGTTTACCGGGACAGAGGCAGCATTTT CASSLPGQRQHF
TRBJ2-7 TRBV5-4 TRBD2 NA TGTGCCAGCAGCTCTAGGACTAGCGGGAGCTACGAGCAGTACTTC CASSSRTSGSYEQYF
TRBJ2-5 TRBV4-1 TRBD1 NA TGCGCCAGCAGCCAAAGGGGACAGGGGAACCAAGAGACCCAGTACTTC CASSQRGQGNQETQYF
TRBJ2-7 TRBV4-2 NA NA TGTGCCAGCAGCCAAGAGATTAGGAGGGCCTACGAGCAGTACTTC CASSQEIRRAYEQYF
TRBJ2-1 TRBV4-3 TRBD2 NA TGCGCCAGCAGCCAAGGGTCTGGCGGGAGATACAATGAGCAGTTCTTC CASSQGSGGRYNEQFF